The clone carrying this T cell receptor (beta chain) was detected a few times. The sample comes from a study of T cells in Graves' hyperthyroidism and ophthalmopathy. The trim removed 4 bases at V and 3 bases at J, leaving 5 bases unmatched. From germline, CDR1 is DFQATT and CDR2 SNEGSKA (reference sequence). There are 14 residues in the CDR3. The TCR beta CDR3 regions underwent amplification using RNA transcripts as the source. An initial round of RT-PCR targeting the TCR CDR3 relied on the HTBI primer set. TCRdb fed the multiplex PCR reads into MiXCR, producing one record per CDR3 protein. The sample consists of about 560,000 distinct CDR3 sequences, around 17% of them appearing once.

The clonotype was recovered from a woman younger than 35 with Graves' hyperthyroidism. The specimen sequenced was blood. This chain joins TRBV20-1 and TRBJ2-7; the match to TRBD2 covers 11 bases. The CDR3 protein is CSATSGRNIYEQYF. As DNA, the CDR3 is TGCAGTGCTACTAGCGGGAGGAACATCTACGAGCAGTACTTC.